The clone carrying this T cell receptor beta chain was recorded at least ten times. The antigen is unknown. The CDR3 is 13 amino acids. Germline lookup yields CDR1 MGHDK and CDR2 SYGVNS. Trimming left V 5 bases short and J 2 bases short, with 10 bases between. TCRdb's copy holds only in-frame clones and misses some; the assay was immunoSEQ multiplex PCR. Here the sample spans about 69,000 clones, about 85% being singletons. This sample is drawn from a study of OX40 agonist ivuxolimab in advanced cancers. About the research overall: Head and neck, renal cell, melanoma or hepatocellular carcinoma were the cancers that dose-escalation patients had. General observations from the study: Clones of CD4+ and CD8+ blood T cells grew by week 6 at doses of 0.1 to 3.0 mg/kg. Clonal expansion was among the lowest in partial responders at 0.1-3.0 mg/kg, especially CD8+.

Autoimmune disease history or systemic immunosuppression was exclusionary. Sequences were derived from CD4+ or CD8+ T cells sorted from blood, sampled in a trial of the OX40 agonist ivuxolimab. This clonotype originated in an adult with an advanced solid tumor such as melanoma, head and neck, liver or kidney cancer. V usage is TRBV25-1 and J usage is TRBJ2-7; D not certain. The CDR3 sequence is CASSRNLAYEQYF. CDR3 coding DNA: TGTGCCAGCAGTCGGAATTTGGCCTACGAGCAGTACTTC.